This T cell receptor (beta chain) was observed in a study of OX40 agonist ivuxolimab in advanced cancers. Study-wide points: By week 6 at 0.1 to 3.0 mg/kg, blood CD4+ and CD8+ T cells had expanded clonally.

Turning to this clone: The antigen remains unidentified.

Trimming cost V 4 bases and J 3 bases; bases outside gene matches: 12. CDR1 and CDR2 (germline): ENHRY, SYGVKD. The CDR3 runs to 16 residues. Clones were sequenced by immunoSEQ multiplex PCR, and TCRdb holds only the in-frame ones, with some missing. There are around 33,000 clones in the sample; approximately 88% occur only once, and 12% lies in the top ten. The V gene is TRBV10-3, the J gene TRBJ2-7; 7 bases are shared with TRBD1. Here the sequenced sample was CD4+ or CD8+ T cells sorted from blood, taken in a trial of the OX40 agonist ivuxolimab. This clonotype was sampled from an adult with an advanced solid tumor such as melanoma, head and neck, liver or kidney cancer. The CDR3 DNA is TGTGCCATCAGTGTCTCGGGACAGCACTTTTACTACGAGCAGTACTTC. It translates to CAISVSGQHFYYEQYF.